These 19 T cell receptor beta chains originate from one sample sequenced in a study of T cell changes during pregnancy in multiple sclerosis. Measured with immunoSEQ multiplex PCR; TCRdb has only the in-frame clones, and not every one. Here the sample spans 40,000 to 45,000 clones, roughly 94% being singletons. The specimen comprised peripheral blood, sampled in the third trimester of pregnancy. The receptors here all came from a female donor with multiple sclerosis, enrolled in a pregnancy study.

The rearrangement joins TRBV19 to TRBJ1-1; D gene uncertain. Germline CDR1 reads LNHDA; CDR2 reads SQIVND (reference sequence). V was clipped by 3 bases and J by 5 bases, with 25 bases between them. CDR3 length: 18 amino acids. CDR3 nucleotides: TGTGCCAGTAGTATGGATCGGGCCCTAAGAGATCGGAGGACTGAAGCTTTCTTT. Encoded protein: CASSMDRALRDRRTEAFF.

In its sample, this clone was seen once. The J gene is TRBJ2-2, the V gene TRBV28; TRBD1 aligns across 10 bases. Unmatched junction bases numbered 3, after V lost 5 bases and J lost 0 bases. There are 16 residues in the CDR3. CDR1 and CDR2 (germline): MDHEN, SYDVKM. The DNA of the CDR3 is TGTGCCAGCAGTACAGGGACAGGGGCGAACACCGGGGAGCTGTTTTTT. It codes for CASSTGTGANTGELFF.

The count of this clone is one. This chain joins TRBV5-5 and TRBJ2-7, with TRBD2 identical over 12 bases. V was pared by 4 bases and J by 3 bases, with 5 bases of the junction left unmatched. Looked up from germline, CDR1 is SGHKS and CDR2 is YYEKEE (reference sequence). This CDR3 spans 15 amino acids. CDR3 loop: CASSILAGGNYEQYF. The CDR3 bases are TGTGCCAGCAGCATACTAGCGGGAGGTAACTACGAGCAGTACTTC.

CDR3 sequence reads: CASSDLASRGEQYF. The CDR3 DNA is TGTGCCAGCAGTGATCTGGCCTCCCGGGGCGAGCAGTACTTC. The chain carries TRBV2 and TRBJ2-7; D might be TRBD2 (5 bases). V was shortened by 3 bases and J by 6 bases, with 15 bases between the two germline ends. The germline V gene encodes CDR1 SNHLY and CDR2 FYNNEI. The CDR3 extends over 14 amino acids.

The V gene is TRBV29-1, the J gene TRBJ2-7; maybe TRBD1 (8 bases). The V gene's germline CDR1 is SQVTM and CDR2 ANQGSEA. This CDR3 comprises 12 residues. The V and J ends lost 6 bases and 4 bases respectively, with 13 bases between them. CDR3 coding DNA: TGCAGCGTGAACAGGGGGGGGTACGAGCAGTACTTC. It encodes CSVNRGGYEQYF.

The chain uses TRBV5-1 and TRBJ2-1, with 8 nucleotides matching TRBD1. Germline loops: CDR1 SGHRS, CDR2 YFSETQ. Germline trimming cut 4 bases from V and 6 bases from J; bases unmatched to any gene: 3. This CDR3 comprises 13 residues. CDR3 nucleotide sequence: TGCGCCAGCAGCCGAGGGACAGGCAATGAGCAGTTCTTC. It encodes CASSRGTGNEQFF. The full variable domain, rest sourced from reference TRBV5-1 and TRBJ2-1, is KAGVTQTPRYLIKTRGQQVTLSCSPISGHRSVSWYQQTPGQGLQFLFEYFSETQRNKGNFPGRFSGRQFSNSRSEMNVSTLELGDSALYLCASSRGTGNEQFFGPGTRLTVL.

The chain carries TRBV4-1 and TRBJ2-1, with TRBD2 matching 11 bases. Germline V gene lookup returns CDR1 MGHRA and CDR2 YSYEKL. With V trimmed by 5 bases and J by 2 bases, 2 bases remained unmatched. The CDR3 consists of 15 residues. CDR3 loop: CASSYSGGAYNEQFF. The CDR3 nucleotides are TGCGCCAGCAGCTATAGCGGGGGGGCCTACAATGAGCAGTTCTTC.

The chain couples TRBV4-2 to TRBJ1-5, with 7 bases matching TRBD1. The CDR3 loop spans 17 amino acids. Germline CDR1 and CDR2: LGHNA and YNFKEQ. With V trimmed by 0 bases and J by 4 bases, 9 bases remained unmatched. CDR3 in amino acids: CASSQEPYRGGNQPQHF. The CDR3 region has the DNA TGTGCCAGCAGCCAAGAGCCTTACAGGGGTGGAAATCAGCCCCAGCATTTT.

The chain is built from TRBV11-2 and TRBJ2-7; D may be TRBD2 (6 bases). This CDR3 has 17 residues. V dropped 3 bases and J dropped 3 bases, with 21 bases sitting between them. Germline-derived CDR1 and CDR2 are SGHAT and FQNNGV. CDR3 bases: TGTGCCAGCAGCTTCGCCCTCGGGACTCGTCTCGGCTACGAGCAGTACTTC. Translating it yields CASSFALGTRLGYEQYF.

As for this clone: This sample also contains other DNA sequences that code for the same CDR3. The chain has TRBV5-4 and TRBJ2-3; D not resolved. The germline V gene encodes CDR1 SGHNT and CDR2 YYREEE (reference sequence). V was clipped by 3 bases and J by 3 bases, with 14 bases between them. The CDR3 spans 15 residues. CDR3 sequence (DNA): TGTGCCAGCAGCTCCCCAGCGTTCGGGACAGATACGCAGTATTTT. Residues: CASSSPAFGTDTQYF.

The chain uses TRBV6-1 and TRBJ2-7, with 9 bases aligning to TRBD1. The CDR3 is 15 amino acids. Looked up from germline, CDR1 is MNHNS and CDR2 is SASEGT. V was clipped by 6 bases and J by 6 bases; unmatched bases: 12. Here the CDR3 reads CASSLTGGVSGEQYF. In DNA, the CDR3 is TGTGCCAGCAGCCTGACAGGGGGAGTCTCTGGCGAGCAGTACTTC.

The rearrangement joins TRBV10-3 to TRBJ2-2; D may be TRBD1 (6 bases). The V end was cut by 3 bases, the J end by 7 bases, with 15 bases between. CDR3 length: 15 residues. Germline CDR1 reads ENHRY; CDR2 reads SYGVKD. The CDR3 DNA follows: TGTGCCATCAGTGAATCACTCACAGGGATCGGGGAGCTGTTTTTT. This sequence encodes CAISESLTGIGELFF.

CDR3 in amino acids: CASSKRLAGAVPDTQYF. The DNA of the CDR3 is TGTGCCAGCAGCAAGAGACTAGCGGGAGCTGTCCCAGATACGCAGTATTTT. The chain joins TRBV11-3 to TRBJ2-3; TRBD2 matches 12 bases. Germline V gene data show CDR1 as SGHNT and CDR2 as YENEEA. The CDR3 has 17 residues. Trimming at V came to 5 bases and at J to 4 bases, leaving 10 bases not matched to a gene.

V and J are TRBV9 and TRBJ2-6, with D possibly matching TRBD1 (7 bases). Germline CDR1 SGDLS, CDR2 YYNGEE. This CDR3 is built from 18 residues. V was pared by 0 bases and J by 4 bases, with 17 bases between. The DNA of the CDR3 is TGTGCCAGCAGCGTAGTGGCAGGGGGGCCCGGGGGGGCCAACGTCCTGACTTTC. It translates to CASSVVAGGPGGANVLTF.

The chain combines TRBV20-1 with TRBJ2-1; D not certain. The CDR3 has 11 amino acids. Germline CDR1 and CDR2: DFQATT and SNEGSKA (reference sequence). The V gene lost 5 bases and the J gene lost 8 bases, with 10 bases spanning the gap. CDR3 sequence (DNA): TGCAGTGCTCCCTCGTTCCATGAGCAGTTCTTC. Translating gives CSAPSFHEQFF.

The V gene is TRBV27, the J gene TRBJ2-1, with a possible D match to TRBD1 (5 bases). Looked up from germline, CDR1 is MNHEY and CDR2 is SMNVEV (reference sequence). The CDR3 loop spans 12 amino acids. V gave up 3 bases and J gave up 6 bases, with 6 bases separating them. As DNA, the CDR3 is TGTGCCAGCAGTTTTGGGGCCAATGAGCAGTTCTTC. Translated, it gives CASSFGANEQFF.

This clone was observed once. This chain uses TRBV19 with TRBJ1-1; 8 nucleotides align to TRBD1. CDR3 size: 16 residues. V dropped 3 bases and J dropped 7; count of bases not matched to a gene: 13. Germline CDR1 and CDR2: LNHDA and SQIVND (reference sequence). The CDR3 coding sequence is TGTGCCAGTAGTATCCCCTCATGGACAGGGCCAAATGAAGCTTTCTTT. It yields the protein CASSIPSWTGPNEAFF.

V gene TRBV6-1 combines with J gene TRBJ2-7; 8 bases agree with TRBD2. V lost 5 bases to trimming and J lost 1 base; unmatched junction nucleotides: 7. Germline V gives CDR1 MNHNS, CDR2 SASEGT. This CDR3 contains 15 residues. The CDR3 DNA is TGTGCCAGCAGTCCCCACTCGGGAGGGTCCTACGAGCAGTACTTC. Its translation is CASSPHSGGSYEQYF.

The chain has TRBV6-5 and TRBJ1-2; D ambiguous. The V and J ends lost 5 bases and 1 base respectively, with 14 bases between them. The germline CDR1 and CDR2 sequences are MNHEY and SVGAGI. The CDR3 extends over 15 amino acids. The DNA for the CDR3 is TGTGCCAGCAGTCCTTCGGTGGCGGGTAACTATGGCTACACCTTC. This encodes CASSPSVAGNYGYTF.